This T cell receptor (beta chain) comes out of a study of blood T cell repertoires in COVID-19. CDR1 is SGHRS, CDR2 YFSETQ, per germline. There are 16 residues in the CDR3. V lost 3 bases and J 2 bases, leaving 17 bases between the germline ends. Produced via immunoSEQ multiplex PCR; TCRdb's table is partial and in-frame only. The sample yields roughly 260,000 clones, around nine tenths seen once. This chain uses TRBV5-1 with TRBJ1-1; D possibly corresponds to TRBD1 (6 bases). This TCR was sampled from a woman younger than 30 who had recovered from COVID-19. Sequences were obtained from PBMCs or T cells enriched from blood (not recorded which). CDR3 sequence reads: CASSWGLGRRNTEAFF. The CDR3 region has the DNA TGCGCCAGCAGCTGGGGGCTCGGCAGAAGAAACACTGAAGCTTTCTTT.